These T cell receptor beta chains were read from a single sample in a study of identical twins. One entry per CDR3 protein, called by TCRdb with MiXCR from the 5' RACE reads. Here the sample spans some 1,700,000 distinct CDR3 sequences, less than 35% being singletons. The sequenced sample was cord blood. These receptors were taken from a newborn girl in good health. CDR3s include the opening cysteine and the closing phenylalanine or tryptophan.

V gene	J gene	CDR3 length	CDR3 protein
TRBV6-1	TRBJ1-1	14	CASSEGAKNTEAFF
TRBV7-9	TRBJ2-4	17	CASSPRMRDTYKNIQYF
TRBV12-3/TRBV12-4	TRBJ2-1	14	CASTYSVSYNEQFF
TRBV15	TRBJ1-5	18	CATSRGISRGNSNQPQHF
TRBV2	TRBJ2-7	14	CASSDKRGPYEQYF
TRBV30	TRBJ2-7	11	CAWGDSYEQYF
TRBV28	TRBJ2-3	14	CASAAAGGSDTQYF
TRBV20-1	-	15	CSARSSGRIYNEQYF
TRBV11-1	TRBJ2-7	15	CASSYEVGGHYEQYF
TRBV20-1	TRBJ2-3	13	CSARLGGTDTQYF
TRBV6-1	TRBJ1-2	16	CASSVTGASPNYGYTF
TRBV20-1	TRBJ2-5	17	CSARSGLAGRYQETQYF
TRBV28	TRBJ2-5	15	CASSLGQGYQETQYF
TRBV20-1	-	15	CSAKTTGQGAYEQYF
TRBV5-1	TRBJ2-7	14	CASSYRLAGYEQYF
TRBV4-1	TRBJ2-3	17	CASSRQTRGYSTDTQYF
TRBV27	TRBJ2-2	13	CASRESGSGELFF
TRBV6-2/TRBV6-3	TRBJ2-7	12	CASSYTQYEQYF
TRBV2	TRBJ2-7	14	CARQSGPGSYEQYF
TRBV12-5	-	12	CASGLTGGEQYF
TRBV2	TRBJ2-1	17	CASSEPRTSGRGNEQFF
TRBV5-1	-	16	CASSPFKTGNQNEQYF